This is a list of T cell receptor beta chains from one sample in a study of blood T cell repertoires in COVID-19. Libraries were prepared by immunoSEQ multiplex PCR; TCRdb keeps only in-frame clonotypes and omits some of them. The profile shows fewer than 200,000 clones, over 75% of them singletons. The sample was PBMCs or T cells enriched from blood (not recorded which). The receptors here all came from a human donor with acute COVID-19. The donor label of this sample is uncertain. CDR3s include the opening cysteine and the closing phenylalanine or tryptophan. Fields, in order: D gene, J gene, CDR3 length, clone size, V gene, CDR3 DNA, CDR3 protein. A D gene is named only where the DNA matches it firmly. The size entry is marked missing in some rows and otherwise reads once, few, many or a size class.

>.|TRBJ2-5|13|few|TRBV30
TGTGCCTGGAGCGGAGGTGACCGAGAGACCCAGTACTTC
CAWSGGDRETQYF
>.|TRBJ2-7|13|.|TRBV24-1
TGTGCCACCAGTGATTTCAGGGGCTACGAGCAGTACTTC
CATSDFRGYEQYF
>.|TRBJ1-1|14|.|TRBV25-1
TGTGCCAGCAGTGAATATCGGGGAACCTATGAAGCTTTCTTT
CASSEYRGTYEAFF
>TRBD1|TRBJ2-7|15|few|TRBV7-9
TGTGCCAGCAGTACGGGGACAGGGGGCGGCTACGAGCAGTACTTC
CASSTGTGGGYEQYF
>.|TRBJ1-5|15|.|TRBV24-1
TGTGCCACCAGTGAACCCGGGAGGGGCAATCAGCCCCAGCATTTT
CATSEPGRGNQPQHF
>.|TRBJ2-2|14|few|TRBV27
TGTGCCAGCAGTTTCTTCTTGAACACCGGGGAGCTGTTTTTT
CASSFFLNTGELFF
>TRBD2|TRBJ2-1|14|few|TRBV5-1
TGCGCCAGCAGCTTTAGCGGGGGGGTCAATGAGCAGTTCTTC
CASSFSGGVNEQFF
>TRBD2|TRBJ2-2|16|.|TRBV9
TGTGCCAGCAGCCTTAGCGGGGGGCCGAACACCGGGGAGCTGTTTTTT
CASSLSGGPNTGELFF
>.|TRBJ1-3|16|.|TRBV5-1
TGCGCCAGCAGCTTGGGTTCCAGGGCTGCAGGAAACACCATATATTTT
CASSLGSRAAGNTIYF
>.|TRBJ2-7|13|.|TRBV27
TGTGCCAGCAGTTTAATCCGAGGGCACGAGCAGTACTTC
CASSLIRGHEQYF
>TRBD2|TRBJ2-7|14|.|TRBV28
TGTGCCTGTTCCAAGCGGGGGGCAAGCTACGAGCAGTACTTC
CACSKRGASYEQYF
>TRBD1|TRBJ2-3|15|.|TRBV6-4
TGTGCCAGCAGTAGGACAGGGGAGGATTCGGATACGCAGTATTTT
CASSRTGEDSDTQYF
>.|TRBJ1-1|12|.|TRBV19
TGTGCCAGTAGTATAGGAGCGGTCGAAGCTTTCTTT
CASSIGAVEAFF
>TRBD1|TRBJ1-1|15|.|TRBV27
TGTGCCAGCAGTTCCATCGGACAGGGGGACACTGAAGCTTTCTTT
CASSSIGQGDTEAFF
>.|TRBJ2-1|13|once|TRBV7-9
TGTGCCAGCAGCTCCAGCTCCTACAATGAGCAGTTCTTC
CASSSSSYNEQFF
>TRBD2|TRBJ2-3|15|.|TRBV6-4
TGTGCCAGCAGTGACTCTAGCGGGGGCACAGATACGCAGTATTTT
CASSDSSGGTDTQYF
>.|TRBJ2-7|13|.|TRBV9
TGTGCCAGCAGCCCCTCGGGATCCTACGAGCAGTACTTC
CASSPSGSYEQYF
>.|TRBJ1-1|14|.|TRBV7-2
TGTGCCAGCAGTCTAGCGGCCAGGCCCACTGAAGCTTTCTTT
CASSLAARPTEAFF
>TRBD1|TRBJ1-3|14|.|TRBV5-6
TGTGCCAGCACAGGGGGCGGATATGGAAACACCATATATTTT
CASTGGGYGNTIYF
>TRBD1|TRBJ2-2|14|.|TRBV7-2
TGTGCCAGCCAACAGGGGGCTCTCACCGGGGAGCTGTTTTTT
CASQQGALTGELFF